This passage covers 22 T cell receptor beta chains from one sample sequenced in a study of cytomegalovirus exposure and HLA in healthy donors. PCR primers comprised 60 Vbeta and 13 Jbeta primers. Sequencing used immunoSEQ multiplex PCR; TCRdb keeps in-frame clones, though not all of them. This sample has about 94,000 clones, with under 80% found just once. Sequencing input: PBMCs. The origin of the receptors is a man between 40 and 49 years old in good health and CMV-seropositive.

The gene calls are TRBV19 and TRBJ2-6; tentative D call: TRBD1 (5 bases). Germline CDR1 is LNHDA and CDR2 is SQIVND (reference sequence). Trimming pared 6 bases from V and 4 bases from J, leaving 7 bases between. CDR3 length: 13 residues. The CDR3 spells CASRTEGANVLTF. DNA of the CDR3: TGTGCCAGTAGGACAGAAGGGGCCAACGTCCTGACTTTC.

This chain joins TRBV2 and TRBJ2-3, with 9 bases that match TRBD2. The CDR3 length is 16 residues. Per germline, CDR1 SNHLY and CDR2 FYNNEI. V lost 5 bases to trimming and J lost 2 bases; unmatched junction nucleotides: 8. The CDR3 reads CASSLHPSGVTDTQYF. In nucleotides, the CDR3 is TGTGCCAGCAGTTTACACCCTAGCGGGGTCACAGATACGCAGTATTTT.

V gene TRBV9 combines with J gene TRBJ2-1; the match to TRBD1 covers 8 bases. J was trimmed by 10 bases and V by 3 bases; bases with no gene match: 9. Looked up from germline, CDR1 is SGDLS and CDR2 is YYNGEE. The CDR3 spans 14 residues. The CDR3 coding sequence is TGTGCCAGCAGCGAGGACAGGGTTTTCGGGGAGCAGTTCTTC. Translation: CASSEDRVFGEQFF.

J is TRBJ2-3 and V is TRBV7-8; 8 positions match TRBD2. Germline V gives CDR1 SGHVS, CDR2 FQNEAQ. The CDR3 sequence is 18 residues long. V dropped 5 bases and J dropped 3; count of bases not matched to a gene: 16. CDR3 in DNA: TGTGCCAGCAGCCCTTTAGAGGGGCTAGCGGGTATTACAGATACGCAGTATTTT. It encodes CASSPLEGLAGITDTQYF.

The chain couples TRBV7-2 to TRBJ2-7; 11 bases agree with TRBD2. The CDR3 extends over 15 amino acids. V trimming: 4 bases; J trimming: 0 bases; junction bases outside the gene matches: 2. In germline, CDR1 is SGHTA, CDR2 FQGNSA. This CDR3 reads CASSSTSGSSYEQYF. DNA for the CDR3: TGTGCCAGCAGCTCTACTAGCGGGAGCTCCTACGAGCAGTACTTC.

The chain uses TRBV16 and TRBJ2-2; 10 nucleotides align to TRBD1. Trimming cost V 1 base and J 0 bases; bases outside gene matches: 2. The germline V gene has CDR1 KGHSY and CDR2 FQNENV. The CDR3 is 17 residues long. The CDR3 region has the DNA TGTGCCAGCAGCCAATGGGACAGGGGAGCGAACACCGGGGAGCTGTTTTTT. Translation: CASSQWDRGANTGELFF.

V gene TRBV4-2 combines with J gene TRBJ1-1, with 8 nucleotides matching TRBD1. V gave up 0 bases and J gave up 4 bases; unmatched junction bases: 4. Germline V gene sequence: CDR1 LGHNA, CDR2 YNFKEQ. This CDR3 spans 15 amino acids. The CDR3 spells CASSQDNRGTTEAFF. The CDR3 coding sequence is TGTGCCAGCAGCCAAGATAACAGGGGGACCACTGAAGCTTTCTTT.

The rearrangement uses TRBV6-5 and TRBJ1-2; 7 bases agree with TRBD1. The CDR3 has 13 residues. After removal of 5 bases from V and 4 bases from J, the junction contained 4 bases not matched to a gene. CDR1 and CDR2 from the germline V gene are MNHEY and SVGAGI. This chain's CDR3 is CASSDRAGYGYTF. The DNA of the CDR3 is TGTGCCAGCAGTGACAGGGCGGGCTATGGCTACACCTTC.

The rearrangement uses TRBV29-1 and TRBJ2-3; tentatively, D is TRBD1 (6 bases). Germline assignment: CDR1 SQVTM and CDR2 ANQGSEA. This CDR3 spans 14 amino acids. Trimming removed 2 bases from V and 2 bases from J, with 11 bases in between. The chain's CDR3 is CSVEQGPSTDTQYF. DNA of the CDR3: TGCAGCGTTGAACAGGGGCCTTCCACAGATACGCAGTATTTT.

The V and J genes are TRBV27 and TRBJ1-2; a possible D gene is TRBD1 (5 bases). CDR1 and CDR2 (germline): MNHEY, SMNVEV (reference sequence). V dropped 4 bases and J dropped 0 bases, with 15 bases sitting between them. This CDR3 is 16 amino acids long. The CDR3 loop is CASSSAGSVTNYGYTF. The CDR3 DNA reads TGTGCCAGCAGTTCGGCAGGGTCCGTAACTAACTATGGCTACACCTTC.

This clone was observed a few times. The V and J genes are TRBV9 and TRBJ2-3; 11 bases fit TRBD2. Germline values: CDR1 SGDLS, CDR2 YYNGEE. This CDR3 spans 16 amino acids. V dropped 7 bases and J dropped 1; count of bases not matched to a gene: 8. The CDR3 DNA is TGTGCCAGCGGCGGACCACTAGCGGGGGGCACAGATACGCAGTATTTT. This sequence encodes CASGGPLAGGTDTQYF.

This clone has more than one count but fewer than ten. The chain combines TRBV7-2 with TRBJ2-3; TRBD2 matches at 11 bases. The trim removed 4 bases at V and 1 base at J, leaving 7 bases unmatched. The CDR3 is made up of 17 amino acids. The germline V gene encodes CDR1 SGHTA and CDR2 FQGNSA. CDR3 sequence: CASSWPLSGGGTDTQYF. CDR3 DNA sequence: TGTGCCAGCAGCTGGCCCCTTAGCGGGGGGGGCACAGATACGCAGTATTTT.

This sequence joins TRBV5-4 and TRBJ2-3; TRBD2 matches at 8 bases. CDR3 length: 14 residues. Unmatched junction bases numbered 4, after V lost 3 bases and J lost 4 bases. Germline assignment: CDR1 SGHNT and CDR2 YYREEE (reference sequence). Here the CDR3 reads CASSSREGPDTQYF. In DNA form, the CDR3 reads TGTGCCAGCAGCTCTCGGGAGGGCCCAGATACGCAGTATTTT.

The chain couples TRBV7-6 to TRBJ2-1; 11 bases map to TRBD2. The CDR3 spans 16 residues. V lost 1 base, J lost 3 bases, and 2 bases stayed unmatched. The V gene's germline CDR1 is SGHVS and CDR2 FNYEAQ. The CDR3: CASSLGGTSGYNEQFF. For the CDR3, the DNA is TGTGCCAGCAGCTTAGGAGGGACTAGCGGCTACAATGAGCAGTTCTTC. Complete variable domain (other parts from reference TRBV7-6 and TRBJ2-1): GAGVSQSPRYKVTKRGQDVALRCDPISGHVSLYWYRQALGQGPEFLTYFNYEAQQDKSGLPNDRFSAERPEGSISTLTIQRTEQRDSAMYRCASSLGGTSGYNEQFFGPGTRLTVL.

A single count supports this clone. The V call is TRBV15, the J call TRBJ2-5; 7 nucleotides line up with TRBD1. V shed 6 bases and J 1 base; nucleotides not matched to a gene: 5. Germline assignment: CDR1 LNHNV and CDR2 YYDKDF (reference sequence). The CDR3 consists of 14 residues. Written as DNA, the CDR3 is TGTGCCACCAGAGGGGGCGGACTCCAAGAGACCCAGTACTTC. Translation gives CATRGGGLQETQYF. Together with reference TRBV15 and TRBJ2-5, the CDR3 gives the full variable domain: DAMVIQNPRYQVTQFGKPVTLSCSQTLNHNVMYWYQQKSSQAPKLLFHYYDKDFNNEADTPDNFQSRRPNTSFCFLDIRSPGLGDTAMYLCATRGGGLQETQYFGPGTRLLVL.

The gene calls are TRBV5-1 and TRBJ1-1; D ambiguous. This CDR3 comprises 15 residues. CDR1 SGHRS and CDR2 YFSETQ come from the germline V gene. V shed 1 base and J shed 0 bases, with 10 bases lying between them. The CDR3 loop is CASSLSDFLNTEAFF. The CDR3 nucleotides read TGCGCCAGCAGCTTGTCTGACTTCCTGAACACTGAAGCTTTCTTT.

The chain recombines TRBV11-2 with TRBJ1-2; 10 bases align to TRBD1. With V trimmed by 4 bases and J by 7 bases, 12 bases remained unmatched. Germline CDR1 reads SGHAT; CDR2 reads FQNNGV. This CDR3 is built from 16 residues. The CDR3 spells CASSSSDRGRNGGYTF. In DNA form, the CDR3 reads TGTGCCAGCAGCTCTTCGGACAGGGGGAGAAATGGTGGCTACACCTTC.

The chain uses TRBV2 and TRBJ1-1; 8 bases line up with TRBD1. This CDR3 comprises 13 residues. The junction had 7 bases not matched to a gene; V was cut back by 6 bases and J by 7 bases. From germline, CDR1 is SNHLY and CDR2 FYNNEI. The CDR3 DNA sequence: TGTGCCAGCAGGGGGGACAGGAACCGTGAAGCTTTCTTT. It codes for CASRGDRNREAFF.

The J gene is TRBJ1-1, the V gene TRBV9; D is unresolved. This CDR3 region has 12 residues. The germline V gene encodes CDR1 SGDLS and CDR2 YYNGEE. Trimming cost V 4 bases and J 4 bases, with 8 bases left between them. The CDR3 sequence: CASSTQTTEAFF. In nucleotides, the CDR3 is TGTGCCAGCAGCACACAGACCACTGAAGCTTTCTTT.

This chain uses TRBV5-1 with TRBJ2-7, with D possibly matching TRBD1 (6 bases). Germline V lookup: CDR1 SGHRS, CDR2 YFSETQ. V lost 3 bases, J lost 1 base, and 14 bases lay in between. The length of the CDR3 is 15 residues. CDR3 sequence (DNA): TGCGCCAGCAGCTACGGACAGCCCGGTTCCTACGAGCAGTACTTC. Encoded protein: CASSYGQPGSYEQYF.

This clone was observed a few times. The rearrangement links TRBV4-1 to TRBJ2-3, with 7 bases matching TRBD1. The CDR3 length is 18 residues. V was clipped by 3 bases and J by 2 bases; unmatched bases: 14. Germline lookup yields CDR1 MGHRA and CDR2 YSYEKL. The CDR3 DNA reads as TGCGCCAGCAGCCAGTATCCCTCTGGGGACAGACACACAGATACGCAGTATTTT. This translates into CASSQYPSGDRHTDTQYF.

This chain links TRBV6-5 with TRBJ2-5; D possibly corresponds to TRBD1 (6 bases). The DNA end lines up better with TRBJ2-7; the J call may be wrong. The CDR3 totals 14 residues. Per germline, CDR1 MNHEY and CDR2 SVGAGI. The CDR3 region is CASSDRFRTYEQYF. The DNA of the CDR3 is TGTGCCAGCAGTGACAGGTTCCGTACCTACGAGCAGTACTTC.